Listed here are 19 T cell receptor beta chains from one sample, sequenced in a study of blood T cell repertoires in COVID-19. Clones were read by immunoSEQ multiplex PCR, and TCRdb kept only the in-frame ones, dropping some. This table holds tens of thousands of clones, about 90% found once. The sequenced sample consisted of peripheral blood. The receptors shown here come from a human donor with active COVID-19. The donor label of this sample is uncertain.

V and J are TRBV7-3 and TRBJ1-1; a weak D match, TRBD1 (5 bases). Deletions cut 1 base from V and 6 bases from J, with 12 bases between. The CDR3 spans 14 residues. The germline CDR1 and CDR2 sequences are SGHTA and FQGTGA. The CDR3 protein is CASSLRGTDPEAFF. The CDR3 nucleotides read TGTGCCAGCAGCTTAAGAGGGACTGACCCTGAAGCTTTCTTT.

This clone was counted a single time. V and J are TRBV10-3 and TRBJ1-5; the match to TRBD1 covers 7 bases. J gave up 9 bases and V 6 bases, and 8 bases lay outside the gene matches. Germline lookup yields CDR1 ENHRY and CDR2 SYGVKD. There are 13 residues in the CDR3. CDR3 sequence reads: CAIRDRESRPQHF. CDR3 nucleotide sequence: TGTGCCATCAGAGACAGGGAATCTCGGCCCCAGCATTTT.

This rearrangement joins TRBV7-3 to TRBJ2-1; D gene unclear. Trimming took 6 bases from V and 4 from J, leaving 10 bases between them. The CDR3 covers 13 residues. The germline V gene has CDR1 SGHTA and CDR2 FQGTGA. CDR3 DNA sequence: TGTGCCAGCAGATTAGGGCATTACAATGAGCAGTTCTTC. Translation: CASRLGHYNEQFF.

This clone has only one observation. The chain employs TRBV2 and TRBJ1-2, with TRBD1 identical over 9 bases. This CDR3 comprises 14 residues. Germline V CDR1 and CDR2: SNHLY, FYNNEI. V dropped 4 bases and J dropped 5; count of bases not matched to a gene: 5. The DNA of the CDR3 is TGTGCCAGCAGTGTACAGGGGGCCGAGTATGGCTACACCTTC. It codes for CASSVQGAEYGYTF.

This clone occurred a few times. The J gene is TRBJ2-2, the V gene TRBV7-2; no reliable D call. Trimming cost V 4 bases and J 1 base, with 7 bases left between them. Germline values: CDR1 SGHTA, CDR2 FQGNSA. The CDR3 has 14 residues. CDR3 in amino acids: CASSSLRNTGELFF. In DNA form, the CDR3 reads TGTGCCAGCAGCTCGCTAAGGAACACCGGGGAGCTGTTTTTT.

This clone was observed a single time. This rearrangement joins TRBV10-2 to TRBJ2-7, with D possibly being TRBD2 (6 bases). CDR3 length: 17 amino acids. The germline V gene encodes CDR1 WSHSY and CDR2 SAAADI. Between the trimmed V and J ends, which lost 1 base and 1 base, there was a span of 17 bases. Here the CDR3 DNA reads TGCGCCAGCAGTGAGTTCTGGGCCGGAGGGGCTTCCTACGAGCAGTACTTC. It encodes CASSEFWAGGASYEQYF.

The genes are TRBV27 and TRBJ2-3; TRBD2 aligns across 10 bases. Per the germline V gene, CDR1 is MNHEY and CDR2 is SMNVEV (reference sequence). Trimming took 5 bases from V and 1 from J; bases not matched to a gene: 6. The CDR3 length is 16 residues. CDR3 loop: CASSKREGLGTDTQYF. DNA for the CDR3: TGTGCCAGCAGTAAGCGGGAGGGCCTGGGCACAGATACGCAGTATTTT.

The V call is TRBV27, the J call TRBJ2-1, with D maybe TRBD2 (5 bases). This CDR3 contains 14 residues. The V and J ends lost 7 bases and 4 bases respectively, with 14 bases between them. Germline V gene lookup returns CDR1 MNHEY and CDR2 SMNVEV (reference sequence). CDR3 amino acids: CASTYGGTYNEQFF. DNA of the CDR3: TGTGCCAGCACCTATGGAGGAACATACAATGAGCAGTTCTTC.

The rearrangement joins TRBV29-1 to TRBJ2-5, with TRBD2 identical over 12 bases. The CDR3 sequence is 17 residues long. V shed 7 bases, J shed 4 bases, and the junction held 16 bases outside the gene matches. The V gene's germline CDR1 is SQVTM and CDR2 ANQGSEA. CDR3 in DNA: TGCAGCGAGGTAGGGCCTAGCGGGAGGGCAGGACCAGAGACCCAGTACTTC. This gives the protein CSEVGPSGRAGPETQYF.

The V and J genes are TRBV2 and TRBJ1-3; TRBD1 is a possible D gene (5 bases). The CDR3 has 15 residues. The germline V gene has CDR1 SNHLY and CDR2 FYNNEI. The germline V and J ends were trimmed by 1 base and 0 bases, with 7 bases remaining between them. The CDR3 DNA sequence: TGTGCCAGCAGTGAAGTTGGGGCCTCTGGAAACACCATATATTTT. Its protein product is CASSEVGASGNTIYF.

The rearrangement links TRBV4-3 to TRBJ2-2; perhaps TRBD2 as D (7 bases). V was pared by 0 bases and J by 5 bases, with 16 bases between. Germline V gene data show CDR1 as LGHNA and CDR2 as YSLEER. The CDR3 is 17 amino acids. CDR3 coding DNA: TGCGCCAGCAGCCAAGATGGAGGGGGGGCCGGTACCGGGGAGCTGTTTTTT. This gives the protein CASSQDGGGAGTGELFF.

The chain carries TRBV5-5 and TRBJ1-6; D remains unclear. The length of the CDR3 is 17 residues. The germline V gene encodes CDR1 SGHKS and CDR2 YYEKEE (reference sequence). Between the trimmed V and J ends, which lost 0 bases and 0 bases, there was a span of 10 bases. CDR3 sequence reads: CASSLAAVSSYNSPLHF. The CDR3 nucleotides read TGTGCCAGCAGCTTGGCCGCGGTCTCCTCCTATAATTCACCCCTCCACTTT.

The V and J genes are TRBV6-2 or TRBV6-3 and TRBJ2-3, with 13 nucleotides matching TRBD2. This CDR3 is 18 amino acids long. Germline V CDR1 and CDR2: MNHEY, SVGEGT. V gave up 4 bases and J gave up 2 bases; unmatched junction bases: 9. This CDR3 is CASSFSPGLAGPTDTQYF. Here the CDR3 DNA reads TGTGCCAGCAGTTTTTCCCCGGGACTAGCGGGGCCCACAGATACGCAGTATTTT.

The chain employs TRBV29-1 and TRBJ1-2; TRBD1 matches at 9 bases. Unmatched junction bases numbered 6, after V lost 6 bases and J lost 7 bases. The CDR3 has 12 residues. Germline CDR1 SQVTM, CDR2 ANQGSEA. The DNA for the CDR3 is TGCAGCGTCGGGACAGGGATTTTTGGCTACACCTTC. As protein: CSVGTGIFGYTF.

This chain uses TRBV6-5 with TRBJ2-1; 11 bases fit TRBD1. V shed 6 bases, J shed 2 bases, and the junction held 0 bases outside the gene matches. The CDR3 consists of 14 residues. Germline V gives CDR1 MNHEY, CDR2 SVGAGI. The CDR3 nucleotides are TGTGCCAGCAGGGGACAGGGGGCCTACAATGAGCAGTTCTTC. This codes for CASRGQGAYNEQFF.

The chain couples TRBV5-1 to TRBJ1-5; the match to TRBD1 covers 7 bases. Germline V gives CDR1 SGHRS, CDR2 YFSETQ. The CDR3 is 15 residues long. V gave up 5 bases and J gave up 0 bases; unmatched junction bases: 5. CDR3 bases: TGCGCCAGCAGTCGGGACAGTAATAGCAATCAGCCCCAGCATTTT. This sequence encodes CASSRDSNSNQPQHF.

The chain has TRBV5-1 and TRBJ2-1; the match to TRBD2 covers 11 bases. Per germline, CDR1 SGHRS and CDR2 YFSETQ. V shed 7 bases and J 7 bases; nucleotides not matched to a gene: 10. The CDR3 covers 15 residues. The CDR3 DNA reads TGCGCCAGCCAGAGTCTAGCGGGGGGCATGAATGAGCAGTTCTTC. Translated, it gives CASQSLAGGMNEQFF.

The V call is TRBV6-4, the J call TRBJ2-7; 9 bases align to TRBD2. J gave up 4 bases and V 5 bases, and 6 bases lay outside the gene matches. Germline CDR1 MRHNA, CDR2 SNTAGT. The CDR3 has 14 residues. In DNA, the CDR3 is TGTGCCAGCAGTAGGCTAGCGGGGCAATACGAGCAGTACTTC. Amino acids: CASSRLAGQYEQYF.

The gene calls are TRBV5-1 and TRBJ2-4; D call uncertain. V gave up 0 bases and J gave up 6 bases, with 16 bases separating them. From germline, CDR1 is SGHRS and CDR2 YFSETQ. The CDR3 loop spans 16 amino acids. The CDR3 nucleotides read TGCGCCAGCAGCTTGGCCGGGTTTGAACGGGTAAACATTCAGTACTTC. This encodes CASSLAGFERVNIQYF.